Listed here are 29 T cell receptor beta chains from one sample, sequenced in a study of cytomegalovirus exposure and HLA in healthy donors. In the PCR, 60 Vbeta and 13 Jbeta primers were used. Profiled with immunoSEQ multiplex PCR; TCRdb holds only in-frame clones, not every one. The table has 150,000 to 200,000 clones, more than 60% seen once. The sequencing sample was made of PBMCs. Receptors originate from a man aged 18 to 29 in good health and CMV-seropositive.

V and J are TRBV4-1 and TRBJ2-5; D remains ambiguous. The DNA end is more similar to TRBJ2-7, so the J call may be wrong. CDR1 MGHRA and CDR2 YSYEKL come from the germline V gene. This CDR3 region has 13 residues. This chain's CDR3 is CASSQDGVTEQYF. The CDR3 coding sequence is TGCGCCAGCAGCCAAGACGGAGTAACCGAGCAGTACTTC.

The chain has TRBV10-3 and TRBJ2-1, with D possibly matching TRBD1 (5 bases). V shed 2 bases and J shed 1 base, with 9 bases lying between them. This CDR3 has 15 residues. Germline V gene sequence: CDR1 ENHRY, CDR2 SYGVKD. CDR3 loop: CAISEGARSYNEQFF. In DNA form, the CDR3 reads TGTGCCATCAGTGAGGGGGCGCGGTCCTACAATGAGCAGTTCTTC.

The CDR3 DNA reads as TGCGCCAGCAGCCAAGATGGGACTAGGGGCTACGAGCAGTACTTC. Translation gives CASSQDGTRGYEQYF. The chain recombines TRBV4-1 with TRBJ2-7; 8 positions agree with TRBD2. With V trimmed by 0 bases and J by 3 bases, 4 bases remained unmatched. Germline V gene sequence: CDR1 MGHRA, CDR2 YSYEKL. The CDR3 consists of 15 residues.

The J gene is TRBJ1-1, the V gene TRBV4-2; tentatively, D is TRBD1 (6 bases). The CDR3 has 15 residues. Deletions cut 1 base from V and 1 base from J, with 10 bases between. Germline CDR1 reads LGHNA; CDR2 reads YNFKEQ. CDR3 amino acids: CASSQVRQENTEAFF. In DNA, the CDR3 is TGTGCCAGCAGCCAAGTCAGACAGGAGAACACTGAAGCTTTCTTT.

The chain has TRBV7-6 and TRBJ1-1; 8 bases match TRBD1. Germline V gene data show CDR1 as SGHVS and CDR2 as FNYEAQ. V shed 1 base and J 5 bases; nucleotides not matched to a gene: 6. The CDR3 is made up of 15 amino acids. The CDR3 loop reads CASSLVQGAGTEAFF. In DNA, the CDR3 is TGTGCCAGCAGCTTAGTCCAGGGGGCTGGAACTGAAGCTTTCTTT.

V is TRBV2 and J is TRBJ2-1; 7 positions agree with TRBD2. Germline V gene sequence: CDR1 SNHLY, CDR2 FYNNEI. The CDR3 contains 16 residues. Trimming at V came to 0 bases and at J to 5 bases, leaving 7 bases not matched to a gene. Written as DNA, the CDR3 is TGTGCCAGCAGTGAAGCCCTAGGCGGGAGTAACAATGAGCAGTTCTTC. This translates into CASSEALGGSNNEQFF. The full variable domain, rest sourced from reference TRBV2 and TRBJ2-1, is EPEVTQTPSHQVTQMGQEVILRCVPISNHLYFYWYRQILGQKVEFLVSFYNNEISEKSEIFDDQFSVERPDGSNFTLKIRSTKLEDSAMYFCASSEALGGSNNEQFFGPGTRLTVL.

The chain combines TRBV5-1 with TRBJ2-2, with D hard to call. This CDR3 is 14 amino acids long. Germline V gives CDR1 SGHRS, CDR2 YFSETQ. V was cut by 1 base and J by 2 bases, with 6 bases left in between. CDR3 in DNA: TGCGCCAGCAGCTTGTACGGTAACACCGGGGAGCTGTTTTTT. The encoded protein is CASSLYGNTGELFF.

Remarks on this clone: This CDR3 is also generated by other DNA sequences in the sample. The CDR3 is CASSLSGTYNEQFF. As DNA, the CDR3 is TGTGCCAGCAGTTTATCCGGGACCTACAATGAGCAGTTCTTC. The chain links TRBV28 to TRBJ2-1, with D tentatively TRBD2 (5 bases). The germline gives CDR1 MDHEN, CDR2 SYDVKM. This CDR3 is 14 amino acids long. V was clipped by 1 base and J by 2 bases, with 6 bases between them.

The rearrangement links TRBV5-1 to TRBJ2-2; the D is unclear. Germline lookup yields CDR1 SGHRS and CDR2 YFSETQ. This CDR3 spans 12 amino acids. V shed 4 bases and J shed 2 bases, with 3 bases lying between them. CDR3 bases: TGCGCCAGCAGCCTCAACACCGGGGAGCTGTTTTTT. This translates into CASSLNTGELFF.

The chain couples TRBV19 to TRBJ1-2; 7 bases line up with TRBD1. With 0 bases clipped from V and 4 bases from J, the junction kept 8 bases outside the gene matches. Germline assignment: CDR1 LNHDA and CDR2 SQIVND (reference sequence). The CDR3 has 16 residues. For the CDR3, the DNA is TGTGCCAGTAGTATAGATCGGGGACAGCCTATCTATGGCTACACCTTC. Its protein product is CASSIDRGQPIYGYTF.

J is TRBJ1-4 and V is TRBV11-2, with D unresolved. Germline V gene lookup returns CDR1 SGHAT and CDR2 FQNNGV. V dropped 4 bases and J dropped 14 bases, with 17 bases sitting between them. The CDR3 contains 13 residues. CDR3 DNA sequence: TGTGCCAGCAGCTCTAGCAGACGACTCCAGCTGTTTTTT. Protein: CASSSSRRLQLFF.

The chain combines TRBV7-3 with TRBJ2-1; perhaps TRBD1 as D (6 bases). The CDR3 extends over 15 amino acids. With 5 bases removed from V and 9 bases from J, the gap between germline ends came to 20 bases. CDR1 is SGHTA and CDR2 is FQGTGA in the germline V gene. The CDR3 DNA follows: TGTGCCAGCAGCCCCGTGAAAGGGGTACAGGGTGAGCAGTTCTTC. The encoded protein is CASSPVKGVQGEQFF. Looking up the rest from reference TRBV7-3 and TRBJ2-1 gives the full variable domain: GAGVSQTPSNKVTEKGKYVELRCDPISGHTALYWYRQSLGQGPEFLIYFQGTGAADDSGLPNDRFFAVRPEGSVSTLKIQRTERGDSAVYLCASSPVKGVQGEQFFGPGTRLTVL.

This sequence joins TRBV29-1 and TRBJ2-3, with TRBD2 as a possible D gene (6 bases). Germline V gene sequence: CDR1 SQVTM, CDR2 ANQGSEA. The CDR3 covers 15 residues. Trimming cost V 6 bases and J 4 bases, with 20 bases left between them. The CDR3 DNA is TGCAGCGTCACGCGGGTCGGGGGTTTAGCAGATACGCAGTATTTT. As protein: CSVTRVGGLADTQYF.

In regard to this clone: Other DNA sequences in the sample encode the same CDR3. The CDR3 DNA reads as TGTGCCAGCAGCTTATCTTTCGGTGCTAGTGGCTACGAGCAGTACTTC. Protein product: CASSLSFGASGYEQYF. The rearrangement joins TRBV7-7 to TRBJ2-7; D is unresolved. Trimming left V 2 bases short and J 3 bases short, with 17 bases between. The CDR3 runs to 16 residues. Germline CDR1 and CDR2: SSHAT and FNYEAQ (reference sequence).

The CDR3: CATSRSSRVNRGDTQYF. The DNA of the CDR3 is TGTGCCACCAGCAGGTCATCTAGGGTGAACAGGGGGGATACGCAGTATTTT. The V call is TRBV15, the J call TRBJ2-3; TRBD1 aligns across 8 bases. V gave up 3 bases and J gave up 6 bases; unmatched junction bases: 14. The CDR3 runs 17 residues. Germline CDR1 LNHNV, CDR2 YYDKDF (reference sequence).

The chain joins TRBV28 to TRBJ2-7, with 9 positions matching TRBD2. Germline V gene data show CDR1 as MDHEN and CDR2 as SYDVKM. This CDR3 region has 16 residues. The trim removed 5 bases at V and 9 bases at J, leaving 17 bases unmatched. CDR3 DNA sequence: TGTGCCAGCAGTCTCGCCGCGGCTAGCGGGGAGCGGATGCAGTACTTC. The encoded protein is CASSLAAASGERMQYF.

Here the CDR3 reads CAWSVAGGDTQYF. DNA of the CDR3: TGTGCCTGGAGTGTAGCCGGGGGAGATACGCAGTATTTT. The chain has TRBV30 and TRBJ2-3, with a possible D match to TRBD2 (6 bases). CDR1 GTSNPN and CDR2 SVGIG come from the germline V gene (reference sequence). V was shortened by 0 bases and J by 5 bases, with 9 bases between the two germline ends. The CDR3 covers 13 residues.

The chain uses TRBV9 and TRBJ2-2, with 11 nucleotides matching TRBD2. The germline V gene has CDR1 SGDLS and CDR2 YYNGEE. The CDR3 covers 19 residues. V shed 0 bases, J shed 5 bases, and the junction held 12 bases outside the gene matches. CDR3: CASSVEGTSGPGWTGELFF. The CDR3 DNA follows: TGTGCCAGCAGCGTAGAAGGGACTAGCGGTCCTGGTTGGACCGGGGAGCTGTTTTTT.

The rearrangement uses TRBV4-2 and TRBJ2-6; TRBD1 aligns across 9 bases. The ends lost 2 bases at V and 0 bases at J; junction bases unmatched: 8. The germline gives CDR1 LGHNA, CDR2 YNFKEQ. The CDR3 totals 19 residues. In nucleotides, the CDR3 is TGTGCCAGCAGCCAACCCCGGGACAGGGTAACCTCTGGGGCCAACGTCCTGACTTTC. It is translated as CASSQPRDRVTSGANVLTF.

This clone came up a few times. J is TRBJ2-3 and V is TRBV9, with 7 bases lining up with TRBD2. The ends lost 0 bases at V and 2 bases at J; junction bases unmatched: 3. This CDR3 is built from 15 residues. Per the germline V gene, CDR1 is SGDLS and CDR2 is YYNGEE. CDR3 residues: CASSVGGLTTDTQYF. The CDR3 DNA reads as TGTGCCAGCAGCGTAGGGGGACTAACCACAGATACGCAGTATTTT.

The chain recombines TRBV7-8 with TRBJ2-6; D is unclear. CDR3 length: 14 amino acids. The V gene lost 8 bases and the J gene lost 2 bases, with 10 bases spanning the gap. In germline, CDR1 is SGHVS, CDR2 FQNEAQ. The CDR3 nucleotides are TGTGCCAGCCTAGACTTTACTGGGGCCAACGTCCTGACTTTC. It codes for CASLDFTGANVLTF.

CDR3 sequence (DNA): TGTGCCAGCAGCTTAGATCCGGGGTATGCAGATACGCAGTATTTT. Protein product: CASSLDPGYADTQYF. This chain uses TRBV7-2 with TRBJ2-3, with D perhaps TRBD2 (5 bases). Germline CDR1 SGHTA, CDR2 FQGNSA. The CDR3 has 15 amino acids. V lost 1 base to trimming and J lost 4 bases, with 12 bases between them.

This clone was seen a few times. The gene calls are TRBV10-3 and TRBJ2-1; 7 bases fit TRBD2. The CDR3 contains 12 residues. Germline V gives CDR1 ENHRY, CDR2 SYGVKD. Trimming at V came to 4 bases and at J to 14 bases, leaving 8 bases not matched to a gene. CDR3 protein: CAISGASGGEFF. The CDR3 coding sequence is TGTGCCATCAGTGGTGCTAGCGGAGGGGAGTTCTTC.

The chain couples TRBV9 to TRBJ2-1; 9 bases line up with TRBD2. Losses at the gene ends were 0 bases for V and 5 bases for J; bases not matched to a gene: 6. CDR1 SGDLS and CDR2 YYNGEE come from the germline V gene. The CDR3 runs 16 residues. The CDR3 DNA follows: TGTGCCAGCAGCGTAGAGGGCGGGAGGGCCCACAATGAGCAGTTCTTC. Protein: CASSVEGGRAHNEQFF.

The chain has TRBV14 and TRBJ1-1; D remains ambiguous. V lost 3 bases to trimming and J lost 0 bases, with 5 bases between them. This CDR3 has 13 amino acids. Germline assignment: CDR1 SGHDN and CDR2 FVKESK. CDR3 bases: TGTGCCAGCAGCCAGGAGGTGAACACTGAAGCTTTCTTT. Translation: CASSQEVNTEAFF.

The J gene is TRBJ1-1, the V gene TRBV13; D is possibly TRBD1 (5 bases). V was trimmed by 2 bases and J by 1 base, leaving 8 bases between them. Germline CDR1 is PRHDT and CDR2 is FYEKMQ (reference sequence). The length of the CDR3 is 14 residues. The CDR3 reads CASSLQGGNTEAFF. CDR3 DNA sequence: TGTGCCAGCAGCTTACAGGGCGGGAACACTGAAGCTTTCTTT.

CDR3 region: CASSVPSGSRRTYEQYF. In nucleotides, the CDR3 is TGTGCCAGTAGTGTGCCTAGCGGGAGTCGGCGGACCTACGAGCAGTACTTC. This chain links TRBV19 with TRBJ2-7; the match to TRBD2 covers 10 bases. After removal of 5 bases from V and 2 bases from J, the junction contained 12 bases not matched to a gene. CDR1 and CDR2 (germline): LNHDA, SQIVND (reference sequence). This CDR3 comprises 17 residues. Complete variable domain (other parts from reference TRBV19 and TRBJ2-7): DGGITQSPKYLFRKEGQNVTLSCEQNLNHDAMYWYRQDPGQGLRLIYYSQIVNDFQKGDIAEGYSVSREKKESFPLTVTSAQKNPTAFYLCASSVPSGSRRTYEQYFGPGTRLTVT.

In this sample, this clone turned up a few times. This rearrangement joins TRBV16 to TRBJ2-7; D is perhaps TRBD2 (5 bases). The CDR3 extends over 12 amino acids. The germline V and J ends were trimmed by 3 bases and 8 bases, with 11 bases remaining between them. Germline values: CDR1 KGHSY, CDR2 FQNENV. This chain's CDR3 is CASSQEREKQYF. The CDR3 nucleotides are TGTGCCAGCAGCCAGGAGAGGGAGAAGCAGTACTTC.

This CDR3 is CASSLGHSTDTQYF. DNA for the CDR3: TGTGCCAGCAGCTTAGGGCACAGCACAGATACGCAGTATTTT. This sequence joins TRBV7-9 and TRBJ2-3; D is ambiguous. Trimming took off 1 base at V and 0 bases at J, with 5 bases between the two ends. This CDR3 spans 14 amino acids. Germline CDR1 SEHNR, CDR2 FQNEAQ (reference sequence).